These 2 T cell receptor beta chains came from one sample sequenced in a study of identical twins. TCRdb re-analysed the 5' RACE reads in MiXCR, keeping a single row per CDR3 protein. The sample lists nearly 900,000 distinct CDR3 sequences; 10% to 15% were seen once. This sample also appeared in a second study, on yellow fever vaccine responses in identical twins.

Sequenced material: PBMCs. The receptor set was obtained from a woman younger than 30 in good health.

This clonotype was found a few times. The rearrangement joins TRBV7-6 to TRBJ1-2; TRBD1 matches 8 bases. V lost 5 bases, J lost 8 bases, and 7 bases stayed unmatched. CDR3 size: 13 residues. The germline gives CDR1 SGHVS, CDR2 FNYEAQ. Written as DNA, the CDR3 is TGTGCCAGCAGCCCGACGACAGGGGAGGGCTACACCTTC. Its translation: CASSPTTGEGYTF.

This chain joins TRBV6-1 and TRBJ1-6; 7 nucleotides line up with TRBD1. The V gene's germline CDR1 is MNHNS and CDR2 SASEGT. The junction had 7 bases not matched to a gene; V was cut back by 6 bases and J by 5 bases. The CDR3 loop spans 15 amino acids. This chain's CDR3 is CASSPRGTDNSPLHF. The CDR3 coding sequence is TGTGCCAGCAGCCCTAGGGGGACAGATAATTCACCCCTCCACTTT.